This paragraph covers one TCR beta chain sequence. What it recognizes is unknown. The sample belongs to a study of vaccination effects on CD4 cells after COVID-19. Study in general: Vaccination of participants consisted of two doses of either the BNT162b2 or mRNA-1273 vaccine.

Assay: immunoSEQ multiplex PCR; the TCRdb copy retains only in-frame clones and omits some. The sample lists tens of thousands of clones, about 78% occurring once. Viral peptide pool expansion of antigen-specific CD4+ T cells preceded sequencing in the ViraFEST assay. Culture lasted 10 days before CD4+ T cell isolation. Infection dated between March and December 2020, before the Alpha, Beta and Delta variants reached the United States. Half of the medium was exchanged for IL-2 medium on both days 3 and 7. Study-level points and caveats: In people who had recovered, most post-vaccine spike-reactive clones were new vaccine-induced clones.

The V end lost 4 bases, the J end lost 5 bases, and 15 bases lay between the germline ends. CDR3 size: 14 residues. The germline V gene has CDR1 SGHDT and CDR2 YYEEEE. Sequencing was performed on CD4+ T cells from PBMCs cultured with HCoV-NL63 spike peptides, taken before COVID-19 vaccination. The V gene is TRBV5-6, the J gene TRBJ2-5, with a tentative D call TRBD2 (7 bases). The clonotype was recovered from a human donor who had a prior SARS-CoV-2 infection. DNA for the CDR3: TGTGCCAGCAGCCAAGGGGGGGGCGGGGAGACCCAGTACTTC. Amino acid sequence: CASSQGGGGETQYF.